The 26 T cell receptor beta chains given below trace back to one sample, sequenced in a study of blood T cell repertoires in COVID-19. This table comes from immunoSEQ multiplex PCR, and its TCRdb copy is limited to in-frame clones, with some not included. The sample carries about 150,000 clones, around 90% recorded once. The specimen sequenced was peripheral blood. The receptors were gathered from a man aged 60 to 69 with active or convalescent COVID-19.

The V call is TRBV6-5, the J call TRBJ2-3, with D maybe TRBD2 (5 bases). Germline CDR1 reads MNHEY; CDR2 reads SVGAGI. V lost 5 bases, J lost 1 base, and 13 bases lay in between. The CDR3 is 15 amino acids. The chain's CDR3 is CASSQPSGGTDTQYF. As DNA, the CDR3 is TGTGCCAGCAGTCAACCATCCGGGGGCACAGATACGCAGTATTTT.

A few counts support this clone. The genes are TRBV7-2 and TRBJ2-5; D call uncertain. Trimming took 3 bases from V and 4 from J, leaving 9 bases between them. Germline loops: CDR1 SGHTA, CDR2 FQGNSA. This CDR3 is 13 amino acids long. CDR3 in DNA: TGTGCCAGCAGCTTGCGCTCAGGAGAGACCCAGTACTTC. Translated: CASSLRSGETQYF. Based on the CDR3 plus reference TRBV7-2 and TRBJ2-5, the full variable domain is GAGVSQSPSNKVTEKGKDVELRCDPISGHTALYWYRQSLGQGLEFLIYFQGNSAPDKSGLPSDRFSAERTGGSVSTLTIQRTQQEDSAVYLCASSLRSGETQYFGPGTRLLVL.

Concerning this clone itself: Likely a read error: the CDR3 ends without its conserved phenylalanine or tryptophan. The chain is built from TRBV5-4 and TRBJ1-1; 9 bases map to TRBD1. V gave up 0 bases and J gave up 2 bases; unmatched junction bases: 2. The CDR3 contains 15 residues. The germline CDR1 and CDR2 sequences are SGHNT and YYREEE (reference sequence). CDR3 region: CASSLETGGNTEAFL. The CDR3 DNA reads as TGTGCCAGCAGCTTGGAGACAGGGGGTAACACTGAAGCTTTCCTT.

In DNA form, the CDR3 reads TGTGCCACCGCAGCAGGGTTCGTGTCCTACAATGAGCAGTTCTTC. It is translated as CATAAGFVSYNEQFF. This chain joins TRBV19 and TRBJ2-1; possibly TRBD1 for D (5 bases). Germline loops: CDR1 LNHDA, CDR2 SQIVND (reference sequence). The V gene lost 10 bases and the J gene lost 1 base, with 17 bases spanning the gap. CDR3 size: 15 residues. The variable domain in full, completed from reference TRBV19 and TRBJ2-1, reads DGGITQSPKYLFRKEGQNVTLSCEQNLNHDAMYWYRQDPGQGLRLIYYSQIVNDFQKGDIAEGYSVSREKKESFPLTVTSAQKNPTAFYLCATAAGFVSYNEQFFGPGTRLTVL.

This clone was observed at least ten times. The rearrangement uses TRBV3-1 (or the pseudogene TRBV3-2) and TRBJ1-3; a weak D match, TRBD1 (6 bases). V dropped 3 bases and J dropped 8 bases, with 11 bases sitting between them. The CDR3 contains 13 residues. The germline gives CDR1 LGHDT, CDR2 YNNKEL (reference sequence). The DNA for the CDR3 is TGTGCCAGCAGCCAGAGCGGGGGCGACACCATATATTTT. It yields the protein CASSQSGGDTIYF.

The chain employs TRBV11-3 and TRBJ2-7, with 7 bases aligning to TRBD1. Trimming cost V 0 bases and J 3 bases; bases outside gene matches: 5. The CDR3 extends over 15 amino acids. Germline CDR1 reads SGHNT; CDR2 reads YENEEA. CDR3 loop: CASSLDATGDYEQYF. The CDR3 coding sequence is TGTGCCAGCAGCTTAGACGCAACAGGGGACTACGAGCAGTACTTC.

This sequence joins TRBV27 and TRBJ2-1; 8 bases map to TRBD2. The V segment lost 8 bases and the J segment 0 bases; nucleotides outside the gene matches: 18. Per the germline V gene, CDR1 is MNHEY and CDR2 is SMNVEV (reference sequence). CDR3 size: 19 residues. CDR3 sequence (DNA): TGTGCCAGCCGCCAAAGTGGCAGCGGGAGTCAAAGCTCCTACAATGAGCAGTTCTTC. This encodes CASRQSGSGSQSSYNEQFF.

The chain is built from TRBV5-6 and TRBJ2-7; 12 bases align to TRBD1. This CDR3 region has 15 residues. V dropped 4 bases and J dropped 6; count of bases not matched to a gene: 8. Germline values: CDR1 SGHDT, CDR2 YYEEEE. CDR3 sequence: CASSPPGQGASEQYF. CDR3 sequence (DNA): TGTGCCAGCAGCCCTCCGGGACAGGGGGCTTCCGAGCAGTACTTC.

The gene calls are TRBV5-6 and TRBJ2-4; D possibly corresponds to TRBD2 (5 bases). V was shortened by 4 bases and J by 0 bases, with 23 bases between the two germline ends. The germline gives CDR1 SGHDT, CDR2 YYEEEE. The CDR3 has 19 residues. DNA of the CDR3: TGTGCCAGCAGCGGAAGAAGAGAGAGCGTAGGACTAGCCAAAAACATTCAGTACTTC. Its translation is CASSGRRESVGLAKNIQYF. Full variable domain (outside the CDR3, taken from reference TRBV5-6 and TRBJ2-4): DAGVTQSPTHLIKTRGQQVTLRCSPKSGHDTVSWYQQALGQGPQFIFQYYEEEERQRGNFPDRFSGHQFPNYSSELNVNALLLGDSALYLCASSGRRESVGLAKNIQYFGAGTRLSVL.

The rearrangement uses TRBV7-3 and TRBJ1-1; 7 bases are shared with TRBD1. V lost 2 bases to trimming and J lost 1 base; unmatched junction nucleotides: 4. CDR1 and CDR2 from the germline V gene are SGHTA and FQGTGA. This CDR3 contains 15 residues. The DNA of the CDR3 is TGTGCCAGCAGCTTAGACGACAGGGCGAACACTGAAGCTTTCTTT. This translates into CASSLDDRANTEAFF.

This clone was detected only once. V gene TRBV7-3 combines with J gene TRBJ1-3; D gene ambiguous. Trimming stripped 0 bases from V and 1 base from J, with 4 bases between. Germline V CDR1 and CDR2: SGHTA, FQGTGA. CDR3 size: 14 residues. The CDR3 DNA follows: TGTGCCAGCAGCTTAACTCCTTCTGGAAACACCATATATTTT. Amino acid sequence: CASSLTPSGNTIYF.

The table lists this clone with a count of one. The chain combines TRBV12-3 or TRBV12-4 with TRBJ2-3; D is unclear. The CDR3 spans 12 residues. The V and J ends lost 5 bases and 5 bases respectively, with 8 bases between them. CDR3 loop: CASSPTGDTQYF. CDR3 nucleotides: TGTGCCAGCAGTCCCACGGGAGATACGCAGTATTTT.

This clone was seen once. The chain carries TRBV27 and TRBJ2-5; possibly TRBD1 for D (6 bases). Germline values: CDR1 MNHEY, CDR2 SMNVEV (reference sequence). There are 13 residues in the CDR3. The V end was cut by 6 bases, the J end by 4 bases, with 12 bases between. This CDR3 is CASRRQGRETQYF. CDR3 sequence (DNA): TGTGCCAGCAGGAGGCAGGGGCGAGAGACCCAGTACTTC.

The V call is TRBV4-3, the J call TRBJ1-6; D gene uncertain. From germline, CDR1 is LGHNA and CDR2 YSLEER. This CDR3 has 18 residues. Trimming cost V 1 base and J 2 bases, with 15 bases left between them. The CDR3 spells CASSQAWPGNTYNSPLHF. CDR3 in DNA: TGCGCCAGCAGCCAAGCATGGCCGGGGAACACCTATAATTCACCCCTCCACTTT.

The rearrangement links TRBV20-1 to TRBJ1-1; D is ambiguous. CDR3 size: 13 residues. V lost 3 bases to trimming and J lost 6 bases, with 14 bases between them. Germline V gene data show CDR1 as DFQATT and CDR2 as SNEGSKA (reference sequence). The CDR3 DNA reads TGCAGTGCTAGTCCCCGGAGCCAACCTGAAGCTTTCTTT. Encoded protein: CSASPRSQPEAFF.

V gene TRBV30 combines with J gene TRBJ2-1; D remains ambiguous. The CDR3 extends over 14 amino acids. Germline CDR1 is GTSNPN and CDR2 is SVGIG (reference sequence). The V gene lost 1 base and the J gene lost 5 bases, with 12 bases spanning the gap. The CDR3 DNA reads as TGTGCCTGGAGTGGACTTACTATTAACAATGAGCAGTTCTTC. It encodes CAWSGLTINNEQFF.

The gene calls are TRBV25-1 and TRBJ1-3, with TRBD1 matching 12 bases. V lost 3 bases and J lost 6; bases outside the gene matches: 12. The germline CDR1 and CDR2 sequences are MGHDK and SYGVNS. The CDR3 loop spans 18 amino acids. DNA of the CDR3: TGTGCCAGCAGTGATTGGGACAGGGGGCGGAAAAAGGCAAACACCATATATTTT. It translates to CASSDWDRGRKKANTIYF. Combining the CDR3 with reference TRBV25-1 and TRBJ1-3 gives the whole variable domain EADIYQTPRYLVIGTGKKITLECSQTMGHDKMYWYQQDPGMELHLIHYSYGVNSTEKGDLSSESTVSRIRTEHFPLTLESARPSHTSQYLCASSDWDRGRKKANTIYFGEGSWLTVV.

This chain joins TRBV2 and TRBJ2-2; TRBD1 aligns across 8 bases. Unmatched junction bases numbered 13, after V lost 8 bases and J lost 5 bases. The CDR3 length is 16 residues. CDR1 and CDR2 from the germline V gene are SNHLY and FYNNEI. The CDR3: CASHRSGQGRTGELFF. In DNA form, the CDR3 reads TGTGCCAGCCATCGAAGCGGACAGGGTCGGACCGGGGAGCTGTTTTTT.

CDR3 sequence: CAWSVLRTSGSADTQYF. CDR3 nucleotide sequence: TGTGCCTGGAGTGTACTACGGACTAGCGGGAGCGCAGATACGCAGTATTTT. The V and J genes are TRBV30 and TRBJ2-3; 13 bases fit TRBD2. The ends lost 0 bases at V and 4 bases at J; junction bases unmatched: 7. Germline V gene lookup returns CDR1 GTSNPN and CDR2 SVGIG (reference sequence). This CDR3 comprises 17 residues.

The chain links TRBV5-6 to TRBJ2-5; 7 nucleotides match TRBD1. This CDR3 is built from 18 residues. V lost 1 base to trimming and J lost 3 bases; unmatched junction nucleotides: 15. The V gene's germline CDR1 is SGHDT and CDR2 YYEEEE. For the CDR3, the DNA is TGTGCCAGCAGCTTGTCCTTTTCGTCAGGGGGAGATGAAGAGACCCAGTACTTC. It codes for CASSLSFSSGGDEETQYF. The whole variable domain, remainder taken from reference TRBV5-6 and TRBJ2-5, is DAGVTQSPTHLIKTRGQQVTLRCSPKSGHDTVSWYQQALGQGPQFIFQYYEEEERQRGNFPDRFSGHQFPNYSSELNVNALLLGDSALYLCASSLSFSSGGDEETQYFGPGTRLLVL.

This rearrangement joins TRBV3-1 (or the pseudogene TRBV3-2) to TRBJ2-1, with 7 bases that match TRBD2. J gave up 3 bases and V 4 bases, and 6 bases lay outside the gene matches. This CDR3 is 15 amino acids long. Germline V CDR1 and CDR2: LGHDT, YNNKEL (reference sequence). CDR3 sequence: CASSPASGYYNEQFF. CDR3 nucleotide sequence: TGTGCCAGCAGCCCGGCTAGCGGATACTACAATGAGCAGTTCTTC.

This clone was detected only once. The rearrangement links TRBV19 to TRBJ1-1, with D perhaps TRBD1 (6 bases). Between the trimmed V and J ends, which lost 6 bases and 4 bases, there was a span of 12 bases. The CDR3 is 13 residues long. Germline V gene lookup returns CDR1 LNHDA and CDR2 SQIVND (reference sequence). CDR3 in amino acids: CASSAQGSTEAFF. The CDR3 DNA follows: TGTGCCAGTAGCGCACAGGGATCCACTGAAGCTTTCTTT. The variable domain in full, completed from reference TRBV19 and TRBJ1-1, reads DGGITQSPKYLFRKEGQNVTLSCEQNLNHDAMYWYRQDPGQGLRLIYYSQIVNDFQKGDIAEGYSVSREKKESFPLTVTSAQKNPTAFYLCASSAQGSTEAFFGQGTRLTVV.

J is TRBJ1-2 and V is TRBV9; D is unclear. The germline V gene encodes CDR1 SGDLS and CDR2 YYNGEE. CDR3 length equals 13 residues. V shed 4 bases and J shed 8 bases, with 15 bases lying between them. The CDR3 region is CASSLGGVEGYTF. As DNA, the CDR3 is TGTGCCAGCAGCTTAGGCGGGGTGGAGGGCTACACCTTC.

The V gene is TRBV9, the J gene TRBJ2-3; 8 bases are a match to TRBD2. CDR3 length: 15 amino acids. J was trimmed by 0 bases and V by 2 bases; bases with no gene match: 2. Germline assignment: CDR1 SGDLS and CDR2 YYNGEE. CDR3 coding DNA: TGTGCCAGCAGCGTCATAGCGGGAAGCACAGATACGCAGTATTTT. Protein: CASSVIAGSTDTQYF.

The count of this clone is one. J is TRBJ1-4 and V is TRBV18, with 7 bases fitting TRBD1. The CDR3 runs to 14 residues. Germline V gene sequence: CDR1 KGHSH, CDR2 LQKENI. V lost 4 bases and J lost 1; bases outside the gene matches: 0. The CDR3 loop reads CASSRQGTNEKLFF. CDR3 coding DNA: TGTGCCAGCTCACGACAGGGAACTAATGAAAAACTGTTTTTT.

The V call is TRBV18, the J call TRBJ1-4; no clear D gene. Germline V gene sequence: CDR1 KGHSH, CDR2 LQKENI. Trimming shortened V by 2 bases and J by 4 bases, and 5 bases separated the two germline ends. This CDR3 is 13 amino acids long. The CDR3 loop is CASSPGLNEKLFF. The CDR3 region has the DNA TGTGCCAGCTCACCAGGGCTTAATGAAAAACTGTTTTTT.